This TCR beta chain is drawn from a study of T cell responses to AZD1222 COVID-19 vaccine. Findings of the study overall: An increase in Spike-specific TCR breadth and depth was observed after two AZD1222 doses.

CDR3 length: 15 residues. Germline assignment: CDR1 MGHDK and CDR2 SYGVNS. About this clone itself: Its antigen is currently unknown. At one end, the junction sequence differs from germline, possibly due to a read error.

Profiling relied on immunoSEQ multiplex PCR, and the TCRdb table lists in-frame clones only, not all of them. In the table there are under 150,000 clones, approximately 90% of which are singletons. The receptor's source is an adult in good health. The source was peripheral blood, collected on day 0 of AZD1222 vaccination. This chain joins TRBV25-1 and TRBJ1-2; possible D gene TRBD1, 6 bases. The chain's CDR3 is CATSGNRELDYGYTF. The DNA of the CDR3 is TGTGCCACCAGTGGGAACAGGGAATTGGATTATGGCTACACCTTC.